The entry that follows covers one T cell receptor beta chain sequence. Repertoires were generated with immunoSEQ multiplex PCR, while TCRdb's copy carries only in-frame clones and drops some. The sample holds roughly 250,000 clones, about 83% seen once. The data were taken from a study of blood T cell repertoires in COVID-19. The overall study: Spain, Italy and the United States supplied samples that represented acute and convalescent COVID-19.

Those who participated ranged in age from roughly 18 to 89 years and resided in under 25 US areas. Assignment of participants to cohorts was predicated upon participant-reported clinical history. Each exposed participant met a COVID-19 case in the 2 weeks preceding study entry. In germline, CDR1 is KGHSH, CDR2 LQKENI. The CDR3 totals 14 residues. Trimming shortened V by 3 bases and J by 4 bases, and 12 bases separated the two germline ends. V usage is TRBV18 and J usage is TRBJ1-2; perhaps TRBD1 as D (5 bases). The specimen was PBMCs or T cells enriched from blood (not recorded which). This clonotype originated in a woman in her forties who had been exposed to COVID-19. Here the CDR3 reads CASSPSGVVYGYTF. CDR3 sequence (DNA): TGTGCCAGCTCACCGTCGGGGGTAGTCTATGGCTACACCTTC.